Following are 18 T cell receptor beta chains from one sample sequenced in a study of CXCR4 blockade with PD-1 therapy in pancreatic cancer. The assay was immunoSEQ multiplex PCR, and TCRdb's table has in-frame clones only and misses some. Of around 2,300 clones detected, 40% to 45% appear once; the ten largest clones hold approximately 16%. Input material: tumor tissue. All receptors come from a human donor with pancreatic ductal adenocarcinoma.

The chain is built from TRBV15 and TRBJ2-1; tentatively, D is TRBD1 or TRBD2 (5 bases each). The V end was cut by 4 bases, the J end by 4 bases, with 20 bases between. This CDR3 spans 17 amino acids. CDR1 and CDR2 (germline): LNHNV, YYDKDF (reference sequence). The chain's CDR3 is CATSILGVGETYNEQFF. The CDR3 DNA follows: TGTGCCACCAGCATCCTGGGTGTGGGGGAGACTTACAATGAGCAGTTCTTC.

This clone has more than one count but fewer than ten. The genes are TRBV6-8 and TRBJ1-1, with D uncertain. Germline assignment: CDR1 MNHGY and CDR2 SAAAGT. The CDR3 totals 13 residues. V was shortened by 2 bases and J by 1 base, with 5 bases between the two germline ends. Written as DNA, the CDR3 is TGTGCCAGCAGTTACGGGCGGAACACTGAAGCTTTCTTT. This codes for CASSYGRNTEAFF.

V is TRBV19 and J is TRBJ1-3, with D possibly matching TRBD1 (5 bases). Germline CDR1 LNHDA, CDR2 SQIVND (reference sequence). V lost 4 bases, J lost 1 base, and 11 bases lay in between. CDR3 size: 15 residues. CDR3 bases: TGTGCCAGTAGTACCCCGACAGCGTCTGGAAACACCATATATTTT. Encoded protein: CASSTPTASGNTIYF.

This clone showed up just a few times. V and J are TRBV7-6 and TRBJ2-2, with D unclear. Trimming removed 1 base at V and 5 bases at J, with 11 bases between. Germline CDR1 reads SGHVS; CDR2 reads FNYEAQ. CDR3 length: 15 residues. The CDR3: CASSLGGQTTGELFF. The CDR3 coding sequence is TGTGCCAGCAGCTTAGGAGGTCAGACTACCGGGGAGCTGTTTTTT. The whole variable domain, remainder taken from reference TRBV7-6 and TRBJ2-2, is GAGVSQSPRYKVTKRGQDVALRCDPISGHVSLYWYRQALGQGPEFLTYFNYEAQQDKSGLPNDRFSAERPEGSISTLTIQRTEQRDSAMYRCASSLGGQTTGELFFGEGSRLTVL.

The CDR3 nucleotides are TGTGCCAGCAGCTGGGACACGGAGAGTAACCAAGAGACCCAGTACTTC. It yields the protein CASSWDTESNQETQYF. This chain connects TRBV6-8 to TRBJ2-5; a weak D match, TRBD1 (6 bases). Trimming stripped 6 bases from V and 0 bases from J, with 17 bases between. The CDR3 covers 16 residues. The germline V gene has CDR1 MNHGY and CDR2 SAAAGT.

In this sample, this clone turned up a few times. The chain uses TRBV10-3 and TRBJ1-1, with D possibly TRBD1 on 6 matching bases. This CDR3 contains 15 residues. V was clipped by 2 bases and J by 6 bases, with 16 bases between them. CDR1 and CDR2 from the germline V gene are ENHRY and SYGVKD. CDR3 DNA: TGTGCCATCAGTGAGAATACAGGGCGCCGATCTGAAGCTTTCTTT. Translation gives CAISENTGRRSEAFF.

This clone has only a few counts. The CDR3: CASSPWDSNEQFF. DNA for the CDR3: TGCGCCAGCAGCCCTTGGGACAGCAATGAGCAGTTCTTC. J is TRBJ2-1 and V is TRBV4-1, with TRBD1 identical over 7 bases. This CDR3 spans 13 amino acids. The J segment lost 6 bases and the V segment lost 4 bases, leaving 3 bases of the junction unmatched. Germline CDR1 MGHRA, CDR2 YSYEKL.

This clone was seen a few times. The chain recombines TRBV11-3 with TRBJ1-3; D possibly corresponds to TRBD1 (6 bases). Trimming removed 2 bases at V and 4 bases at J, with 12 bases between. This CDR3 is built from 15 residues. Germline CDR1 and CDR2: SGHNT and YENEEA. DNA of the CDR3: TGTGCCAGCAGCTTATGGGGGGCAGCAGGAAACACCATATATTTT. Translation gives CASSLWGAAGNTIYF.

The CDR3 DNA follows: TGTGCTAGTGGTTTGGAGAACACTGAAGCTTTCTTT. Its protein product is CASGLENTEAFF. The chain combines TRBV12-5 with TRBJ1-1; D is unclear. Trimming pared 1 base from V and 1 base from J, leaving 1 base between. CDR3 size: 12 residues. Germline assignment: CDR1 LGHNT and CDR2 FRNRAP. The full variable domain, with the rest looked up from reference TRBV12-5 and TRBJ1-1, is DARVTQTPRHKVTEMGQEVTMRCQPILGHNTVFWYRQTMMQGLELLAYFRNRAPLDDSGMPKDRFSAEMPDATLATLKIQPSEPRDSAVYFCASGLENTEAFFGQGTRLTVV.

This clone was detected a few times. The chain carries TRBV7-1 and TRBJ2-1; 8 nucleotides agree with TRBD1. TRBV7-1 is reported as an ORF; its role is uncertain. The V gene end was trimmed by 5 bases and the J gene end by 8 bases; junction bases not matched to a gene: 8. The CDR3 extends over 14 amino acids. The CDR3 coding sequence is TGTGCCAGCAGCCCGAGGACAGGGTGGCATGAGCAGTTCTTC. As protein: CASSPRTGWHEQFF.

This clone showed up just a few times. The chain is built from TRBV4-1 and TRBJ2-1, with D perhaps matching TRBD1 (5 bases). The CDR3 runs 13 residues. Germline V gene sequence: CDR1 MGHRA, CDR2 YSYEKL. Trimming removed 3 bases at V and 4 bases at J, with 7 bases between. Here the CDR3 reads CASSQTVYNEQFF. The CDR3 DNA reads TGCGCCAGCAGCCAGACAGTGTACAATGAGCAGTTCTTC.

The chain couples TRBV30 to TRBJ1-6, with 7 positions matching TRBD1. Trimming cost V 3 bases and J 9 bases; bases outside gene matches: 8. Germline CDR1 GTSNPN, CDR2 SVGIG (reference sequence). This CDR3 is 14 amino acids long. The CDR3 loop is CAWRLGGGGSPLHF. The CDR3 DNA sequence: TGTGCCTGGAGGCTAGGAGGGGGCGGTTCACCCCTCCACTTT.

This chain connects TRBV18 to TRBJ2-1; 9 nucleotides line up with TRBD2. Losses at the gene ends were 3 bases for V and 4 bases for J; bases not matched to a gene: 4. In germline, CDR1 is KGHSH, CDR2 LQKENI. This CDR3 comprises 15 residues. For the CDR3, the DNA is TGTGCCAGCTCACCTCTAGCGGGGAGTTACAATGAGCAGTTCTTC. This sequence encodes CASSPLAGSYNEQFF. Using reference TRBV18 and TRBJ2-1 for the parts outside the CDR3, the full variable domain is NAGVMQNPRHLVRRRGQEARLRCSPMKGHSHVYWYRQLPEEGLKFMVYLQKENIIDESGMPKERFSAEFPKEGPSILRIQQVVRGDSAAYFCASSPLAGSYNEQFFGPGTRLTVL.

V and J are TRBV7-6 and TRBJ2-3, with D perhaps TRBD2 (6 bases). Germline V gene sequence: CDR1 SGHVS, CDR2 FNYEAQ. The CDR3 length is 15 residues. Deletions cut 3 bases from V and 0 bases from J, with 10 bases between. For the CDR3, the DNA is TGTGCCAGCAGCTTGGTTGCGGGGAGCACAGATACGCAGTATTTT. This sequence encodes CASSLVAGSTDTQYF.

The rearrangement joins TRBV18 to TRBJ1-4; D uncertain. Per germline, CDR1 KGHSH and CDR2 LQKENI. This CDR3 has 14 residues. Deletions cut 3 bases from V and 0 bases from J, with 5 bases between. The CDR3 sequence: CASSPVATNEKLFF. CDR3 DNA: TGTGCCAGCTCACCGGTCGCAACTAATGAAAAACTGTTTTTT.

The chain joins TRBV9 to TRBJ2-7; weak D call: TRBD1 (5 bases). Germline V gene sequence: CDR1 SGDLS, CDR2 YYNGEE. This CDR3 comprises 12 residues. V was clipped by 5 bases and J by 2 bases, with 8 bases between them. DNA of the CDR3: TGTGCCAGCAGTGCACAGGCCTACGAGCAGTACTTC. It codes for CASSAQAYEQYF.

A few counts support this clone. This chain joins TRBV6-8 and TRBJ2-1; TRBD1 aligns across 9 bases. Germline assignment: CDR1 MNHGY and CDR2 SAAAGT. The junction had 12 bases not matched to a gene; V was cut back by 6 bases and J by 12 bases. The CDR3 runs 14 residues. CDR3 region: CASSLTGGIPGQFF. In DNA, the CDR3 is TGTGCCAGCAGCCTGACAGGGGGGATACCGGGGCAGTTCTTC.

The J gene is TRBJ2-5, the V gene TRBV18; D possibly uses TRBD1 or TRBD2 (5 bases each). The CDR3 contains 13 residues. Germline loops: CDR1 KGHSH, CDR2 LQKENI. The ends were cut back, 3 bases at V and 4 bases at J, with 9 bases in the middle. The chain's CDR3 is CASSPLRGETQYF. The CDR3, as DNA: TGTGCCAGCTCACCCCTGAGGGGAGAGACCCAGTACTTC.